Described below is a single TCR beta chain sequence and its context. Its antigen is unknown. This CDR3 has 15 residues. The V end was cut by 6 bases, the J end by 0 bases, with 12 bases between. Germline V lookup: CDR1 LNHNV, CDR2 YYDKDF (reference sequence). Amplification used 60 Vbeta primers and 13 Jbeta primers. TCRdb's table, derived via immunoSEQ multiplex PCR, lists solely in-frame clones and lacks some. The table includes 150,000 to 200,000 clones, 79% detected once. This sample was included in a study of cytomegalovirus exposure and HLA in healthy donors. On the study more broadly: From roughly 180 million T cells, an earlier analysis saw some 120 million unique TCR beta sequences.

Study-wide points: TCR beta chains associated with HLA were, in a later analysis, more clonally expanded than equally common others.

This chain links TRBV15 with TRBJ2-1; D is possibly TRBD1 (6 bases). The specimen sequenced was PBMCs. This sequence originates from a woman aged 45-59 years in good health and CMV-seronegative. The CDR3 region has the DNA TGTGCCACCAGTGCGGACAGAGACTCCTACAATGAGCAGTTCTTC. Translating it yields CATSADRDSYNEQFF. Drawing the rest from reference TRBV15 and TRBJ2-1, the complete variable domain is DAMVIQNPRYQVTQFGKPVTLSCSQTLNHNVMYWYQQKSSQAPKLLFHYYDKDFNNEADTPDNFQSRRPNTSFCFLDIRSPGLGDTAMYLCATSADRDSYNEQFFGPGTRLTVL.